This TCR beta chain was obtained from a study of shared clonotypes between healthy human individuals (TCRdb year 2020). For context, the study as a whole: The cohort included a few men and two women between 18 and 49 years of age. Per donor, three plates each were used for CD4 naive and CD4 memory, two for CD8 naive, and one for CD8 memory. Blood TCR repertoires of a handful of healthy adults were deeply sequenced to estimate repertoire size and the extent of clonotype sharing between individuals. To increase sequencing depth and limit assay-specific biases, different laboratories used diverse techniques to prepare libraries and sequence TCR repertoires. Between about 0.8 and 9 billion PBMCs per donor were obtained by leukapheresis.

Using the deep immunoSEQ assay, TCR CDR3 regions were amplified from genomic DNA by multiplex PCR. Extracted genomic DNA from each cell subset was distributed evenly across all wells of several immunoSEQ 96-well plates, and each plate was treated as a replicate. For sorted subsets, each replicate PCR was loaded with around 220 ng genomic DNA, equivalent to approximately 33,000 T cell genomes. The purified libraries were quantified using a Qubit 3.0 fluorometer, sized with a Bioanalyzer 2100, and then quantified again using the KAPA Library Quantification kit. Each immunoSEQ 96-well plate was sequenced on its own single-read 150-cycle Illumina NextSeq 550 flow cell. On the authors' methods: Because only junctional sequences without quality scores were contained in the immunoSEQ output, filtering matching that applied to full-length reads could not be performed. To assign V/J genes and CDR3, sequences were annotated against IMGT germline references using PyIR, a Python wrapper for IgBLAST v1.9. Reads were filtered out if the reads had weak V/J assignments (E-value above 1e-6), no CDR3, stop codons, out-of-frame junctions, or ambiguous translated residues. A V3J clonotype was defined by an identical inferred V gene, J gene, and CDR3 amino acid sequence. Percentage overlap between repertoires was computed as shared unique clonotypes divided by the size of the smaller repertoire. Repertoire richness was assessed with RTK rarefaction, the Chao1 estimator, and Recon v2.1 estimates of unobserved clonotypes. OLGA was used to compute generation probabilities for all TCRbeta clonotypes that the gDNA method yielded from a few donors. TCRdb obtained this table from immuneACCESS and retained in-frame rearrangements with V and J assigned. These tables miss some clones; where compared with another copy, unresolved V genes account for less than half of the shortfall, and the remainder is unexplained. Clone size and the V and J calls come from that table; the DNA yielded D and trimming. This sample gives more than 2 million clones in total; roughly 95% of them show up just once. The ten largest make up 0.1% to 0.15% of the sample.

Details on this clone: This clone's antigen is unknown. There are no base qualities to consult, and no much larger clone falls within one base.

At the junction V is shortened by 3 bases and J by 2 bases; bases outside the gene matches: 6. The CDR3 holds 15 amino acids from the cysteine to the phenylalanine. The retained sequence is limited to the CDR3, 45 bases, with the frame set at the first base. The germline V gene gives CDR1 as SGHRS and CDR2 as YFSETQ. General study outcomes and caveats: Based on pairwise subsampling, the degree of clonotype sharing among donors was expected to be affected by sequencing depth. Only blood was sampled, and tissue TCR repertoires likely differ from those in blood. Because the study included a small number of donors, the genetic and exposure-history diversity represented was limited. Even with the large sequencing depth, rarefaction of the sorted-subset datasets indicated that sequencing was incomplete. Sharing across a handful of donors was observed for approximately 5% of naive CD4, less than 4% of naive CD8, 2% to 2.5% of memory CD4, and roughly 0.4% of memory CD8 clonotypes. Compared with non-shared clonotypes, the clonotypes found in all four sorted-subset donors had higher generation probabilities. Larger estimated clonotype richness was generally found for naive subsets than for memory subsets.

Healthy HIV-negative adults with no recently reported acute infections or vaccinations were included as donors. Every donor was a Caucasian adult living in Nashville, Tennessee, USA. Magnetic negative selection was used to enrich CD4+ T cells, after which naive cells were positively selected on CD45RA and the negative fraction became the memory subset. After blood collection by leukapheresis, PBMCs were isolated using Ficoll-Histopaque density gradient centrifugation and then cryopreserved in the vapor phase of liquid nitrogen. Analytical flow cytometry was used to check the purity and quantity of every magnetically sorted T cell population. Genomic DNA was isolated from each sorted fraction and quantified by UV absorbance on a Nanodrop 2000c.

The receptor chain draws on TRBV5-1 and TRBJ2-5; 8 bases in the middle match TRBD1. This receptor was identified in a young man in good health. Sequencing was performed on naive CD4+ T cells sorted from blood. This specimen's cell subset or site label, interpreted: CD45RA+ positively selected. This receptor carries the CDR3 CASSWRQGSQETQYF. DNA sequence: TGCGCCAGCAGCTGGCGACAGGGGAGTCAAGAGACCCAGTACTTC.